These T cell receptor beta chains were read from a single sample in a study of cytomegalovirus exposure and HLA in healthy donors. Sequenced by immunoSEQ multiplex PCR; TCRdb stores in-frame clones only, minus some. Altogether roughly 260,000 clones are present, about 86% being singletons, with the ten largest covering 2.5% to 3%. The sequenced material came from PBMCs. The receptor set was obtained from a man between 18 and 35 years old in good health and CMV-seronegative. Both conserved end residues are part of each CDR3. The D gene is left open where the match is weak. Not every row has a clone size; where given, it reads once, few, many or a size class.

.,TRBJ1-4,14,TRBV7-2,.,TGTGCCAGCAGCTTCTCAGGGAGGGATGAAAAACTGTTTTTT,CASSFSGRDEKLFF
.,TRBJ2-1,11,TRBV5-3,.,TGTGCCAGAAGCTTGGCCGGTGAGCAGTTCTTC,CARSLAGEQFF
.,TRBJ1-6,14,TRBV9,TRBD1,TGTGCCAGCAGCCCCCGACAGGGAGAGTCACCCCTCCACTTT,CASSPRQGESPLHF
few,TRBJ2-5,15,TRBV6-5,TRBD1,TGTGCCAGCAGTCGGCGAACAGGGGGACAAGAGACCCAGTACTTC,CASSRRTGGQETQYF
.,TRBJ1-2,15,TRBV7-3,.,TGTGCCAGCAGCGAGGGGACAACCCCCACTCATGGCTACACCTTC,CASSEGTTPTHGYTF
.,TRBJ2-7,14,TRBV4-3,.,TGCGCCAGCAGCCTATGGGGCAGTTCCTACGAGCAGTACTTC,CASSLWGSSYEQYF
.,TRBJ2-7,14,TRBV6-6,TRBD1,TGTGCCAGCACCGATGGACAGGGGGTGTACGAGCAGTACTTC,CASTDGQGVYEQYF
.,TRBJ2-7,14,TRBV11-2,TRBD1,TGTGCCAGCAGCTCGCTAAAGGACAGGGCTGAGCAGTACTTC,CASSSLKDRAEQYF
.,TRBJ2-3,19,TRBV29-1,.,TGCAGCGTTGACGCATTACAGGGTCTCCGACCTCATTCCCCAGATACGCAGTATTTT,CSVDALQGLRPHSPDTQYF
.,TRBJ1-5,15,TRBV7-6,.,TGTGCCAGCAGCCTCAGTGGTTATAGCAATCAGCCCCAGCATTTT,CASSLSGYSNQPQHF
.,TRBJ2-7,12,TRBV12-5,.,TGTGCTAGTGGCGTTTCCGGGACAAATTCGTACTTC,CASGVSGTNSYF
.,TRBJ1-1,17,TRBV4-1,.,TGCGCCAGCAGCCAAGTTGCGTCTGGGGGCCTGAACACTGAAGCTTTCTTT,CASSQVASGGLNTEAFF
few,TRBJ1-5,11,TRBV2,.,TGTGCCAGCAGCCTTGGCCAGCCCCAGCATTTT,CASSLGQPQHF
.,TRBJ2-5,15,TRBV7-9,.,TGTGCCAGCAGCTTGTCGACAGAACTCCAAGAGACCCAGTACTTC,CASSLSTELQETQYF
.,TRBJ2-7,13,TRBV27,.,TGTGCCAGCGGAAGAAGGGGGAACTACGAGCAGTACTTC,CASGRRGNYEQYF
.,TRBJ1-3,14,TRBV30,.,TGTGCCTGGTCGCAGGCGATCTCTGGAAACACCATATATTTT,CAWSQAISGNTIYF
.,TRBJ1-4,13,TRBV27,.,TGTGCCAGCAGTTTGTCAGGGGAAGAAAAACTGTTTTTT,CASSLSGEEKLFF
.,TRBJ2-2,17,TRBV4-1,TRBD2,TGCGCCAGCAGCCCTGGAGGCGGGAGAAGGAACACCGGGGAGCTGTTTTTT,CASSPGGGRRNTGELFF
.,TRBJ2-1,15,TRBV5-1,.,TGCGCCAGCAGGTTCAGGGAAAAGTCCTACAATGAGCAGTTCTTC,CASRFREKSYNEQFF
.,TRBJ2-7,15,TRBV7-9,TRBD1,TGTGCCAGCAGCTTAGAGGGACAGGGGGCTTACGAGCAGTACTTC,CASSLEGQGAYEQYF
.,TRBJ1-5,14,TRBV6-5,.,TGTGCCAGCAGTTACTCGGAGGGAGTTCAGCCCCAGCATTTT,CASSYSEGVQPQHF
.,TRBJ1-5,13,TRBV6-5,.,TGTGCCAGCGGGCCCTATAGCAATCAGCCCCAGCATTTT,CASGPYSNQPQHF
once,TRBJ1-2,15,TRBV9,.,TGTGCCAGCAGCGCTACGACAGGAAGGGCGCAAGGCTACACCTTC,CASSATTGRAQGYTF